This entry concerns a single T cell receptor (beta chain). Its antigen is unidentified. Other DNA sequences within the sample encode an identical CDR3. The sample's treatment: oral pan-JAK inhibitor, 5-10 mg twice daily. This specimen comes from a study of CD8+ T cells in alopecia areata. Study results and caveats: Lesional scalp exceeded normal scalp in clonality, especially in alopecia totalis/universalis.

The sequencing template was cDNA reverse transcribed from extracted RNA. Only in-frame clones appear in the TCRdb table, and some are missing; sequencing was by immunoSEQ multiplex PCR. The sample lists more than 200,000 clones, around 66% seen once, with around 4% in the top ten. This CDR3 contains 10 residues. Germline V CDR1 and CDR2: GTSNPN, SVGIG (reference sequence). V was pared by 0 bases and J by 5 bases, with 1 base between. This receptor was taken from a human donor with alopecia areata. The chain employs TRBV30 and TRBJ2-5, with D hard to call. The input for sequencing was CD4+ T cells sorted from blood, taken at week 4, from a patient treated with tofacitinib. CDR3: CAWSVETQYF. In nucleotides, the CDR3 is TGTGCCTGGAGTGTGGAGACCCAGTACTTC.